Following are 28 T cell receptor beta chains from one sample sequenced in a study of blood T cell repertoires in COVID-19. Method: immunoSEQ multiplex PCR; TCRdb's copy keeps in-frame clones and lacks some. Here the sample spans 180,000 or so clones, 70% to 90% being singletons. The material sequenced was peripheral blood. These receptors were obtained from a man in his sixties with acute or convalescent COVID-19.

This clone was observed a single time. The chain has TRBV28 and TRBJ1-1, with D possibly TRBD1 on 5 matching bases. The CDR3 covers 15 residues. The germline V gene has CDR1 MDHEN and CDR2 SYDVKM. Trimming left V 3 bases short and J 0 bases short, with 11 bases between. The CDR3 sequence is CASSLGRAMNTEAFF. DNA of the CDR3: TGTGCCAGCAGTTTGGGCAGGGCGATGAACACTGAAGCTTTCTTT.

The chain recombines TRBV5-1 with TRBJ2-7; a weak D match, TRBD2 (7 bases). The CDR3 contains 16 residues. V dropped 1 base and J dropped 5 bases, with 19 bases sitting between them. Germline CDR1 is SGHRS and CDR2 is YFSETQ. Here the CDR3 DNA reads TGCGCCAGCAGCTTGCCGATCGGGGGGCTGGGAAACGAGCAGTACTTC. It encodes CASSLPIGGLGNEQYF.

This clone appeared once. This sequence joins TRBV6-1 and TRBJ2-3, with TRBD2 matching 9 bases. The CDR3 sequence is 14 residues long. The V gene's germline CDR1 is MNHNS and CDR2 SASEGT. V was clipped by 3 bases and J by 7 bases; unmatched bases: 5. The CDR3, as DNA: TGTGCCAGCAGTGACCGCGGGAGGGGGCATACGCAGTATTTT. This sequence encodes CASSDRGRGHTQYF.

This chain links TRBV19 with TRBJ2-1; 7 bases align to TRBD1. The CDR3 loop spans 15 amino acids. V lost 3 bases and J lost 4; bases outside the gene matches: 6. The germline CDR1 and CDR2 sequences are LNHDA and SQIVND (reference sequence). The CDR3 DNA reads as TGTGCCAGTAGTATGGTAGGGGGCAATTACAATGAGCAGTTCTTC. Protein product: CASSMVGGNYNEQFF.

The chain links TRBV7-2 to TRBJ2-5; 10 nucleotides match TRBD2. CDR3 size: 15 residues. Germline CDR1 SGHTA, CDR2 FQGNSA. V shed 4 bases and J 5 bases; nucleotides not matched to a gene: 7. CDR3 in amino acids: CASSSGLARPETQYF. As DNA, the CDR3 is TGTGCCAGCAGCTCGGGACTAGCGCGCCCCGAGACCCAGTACTTC.

The chain couples TRBV11-3 to TRBJ2-2; the D is unclear. The CDR3 contains 12 residues. The V gene's germline CDR1 is SGHNT and CDR2 YENEEA. Trimming took off 3 bases at V and 8 bases at J, with 7 bases between the two ends. The CDR3 sequence: CASSFPSGELFF. Written as DNA, the CDR3 is TGTGCCAGCAGCTTTCCTAGTGGGGAGCTGTTTTTT.

This clone was found once. The CDR3 loop reads CASTNYRTDTQYF. DNA of the CDR3: TGTGCCAGCACCAACTATCGGACAGATACGCAGTATTTT. V and J are TRBV13 and TRBJ2-3; D call uncertain. The CDR3 runs to 13 residues. CDR1 and CDR2 from the germline V gene are PRHDT and FYEKMQ (reference sequence). The V gene lost 7 bases and the J gene lost 3 bases, with 11 bases spanning the gap.

J is TRBJ1-1 and V is TRBV5-1; D uncertain. The CDR3 spans 15 residues. CDR1 is SGHRS and CDR2 is YFSETQ in the germline V gene. V lost 3 bases and J lost 6, with 18 bases in between. In DNA form, the CDR3 reads TGCGCCAGCAGCTCCCGGGCTGAGGCGGGCGCTGAAGCTTTCTTT. As protein: CASSSRAEAGAEAFF.

This rearrangement joins TRBV9 to TRBJ2-5; 10 nucleotides line up with TRBD2. The CDR3 runs 16 residues. Germline-derived CDR1 and CDR2 are SGDLS and YYNGEE. J lost 0 bases, V lost 4 bases, and 6 bases had no gene match. CDR3 sequence reads: CASSKTTSGYQETQYF. Written as DNA, the CDR3 is TGTGCCAGCAGCAAAACGACTAGCGGGTACCAAGAGACCCAGTACTTC.

The chain joins TRBV6-2 or TRBV6-3 to TRBJ1-2; 11 bases map to TRBD1. After removal of 4 bases from V and 3 bases from J, the junction contained 1 base not matched to a gene. The CDR3 extends over 14 amino acids. Per the germline V gene, CDR1 is MNHEY and CDR2 is SVGEGT. CDR3 sequence reads: CASSSGQGDYGYTF. In DNA, the CDR3 is TGTGCCAGCAGTTCGGGACAGGGGGACTATGGCTACACCTTC.

The chain has TRBV28 and TRBJ2-5, with D maybe TRBD2 (5 bases). The V gene lost 2 bases and the J gene lost 6 bases, with 10 bases spanning the gap. Germline CDR1 is MDHEN and CDR2 is SYDVKM. The CDR3 sequence is 13 residues long. The CDR3 sequence is CASSLRSGKTQYF. The CDR3 DNA sequence: TGTGCCAGCAGTTTAAGGTCCGGGAAGACCCAGTACTTC.

This clone has only one observation. This rearrangement joins TRBV7-2 to TRBJ1-2; 8 bases line up with TRBD1. Losses at the gene ends were 5 bases for V and 4 bases for J; bases not matched to a gene: 6. The CDR3 covers 14 residues. Germline CDR1 and CDR2: SGHTA and FQGNSA. CDR3 in amino acids: CASSQTGAVYGYTF. The CDR3 DNA reads TGTGCCAGCAGCCAGACAGGGGCTGTCTATGGCTACACCTTC.

The CDR3 loop reads CASSSTRGGGYATNEKLFF. The CDR3 region has the DNA TGCGCCAGCAGCTCGACCCGGGGGGGCGGATACGCAACTAATGAAAAACTGTTTTTT. V and J are TRBV5-1 and TRBJ1-4; a weak D match, TRBD1 (6 bases). This CDR3 comprises 19 residues. Trimming cost V 3 bases and J 0 bases, with 21 bases left between them. Germline lookup yields CDR1 SGHRS and CDR2 YFSETQ.

The gene calls are TRBV6-5 and TRBJ2-1; possible D gene TRBD2, 6 bases. The CDR3 loop spans 15 amino acids. Germline loops: CDR1 MNHEY, CDR2 SVGAGI. V was clipped by 6 bases and J by 0 bases, with 12 bases between them. CDR3: CASRRLESSYNEQFF. CDR3 sequence (DNA): TGTGCCAGCAGGCGACTAGAATCCTCCTACAATGAGCAGTTCTTC.

The rearrangement uses TRBV29-1 and TRBJ1-6; D unresolved. Germline V gives CDR1 SQVTM, CDR2 ANQGSEA. Trimming removed 7 bases at V and 5 bases at J, with 12 bases between. This CDR3 spans 13 amino acids. CDR3 in amino acids: CSALDGNNSPLHF. CDR3 DNA sequence: TGCAGCGCCTTGGACGGGAATAATTCACCCCTCCACTTT.

The CDR3 DNA follows: TGTGCCAGCAGTTACTCGATTAGCCAGGGCACTGAAGCTTTCTTT. Protein sequence: CASSYSISQGTEAFF. The chain joins TRBV6-6 to TRBJ1-1; weak D call: TRBD1 (5 bases). Trimming took 0 bases from V and 4 from J, leaving 12 bases between them. This CDR3 region has 15 residues. Germline assignment: CDR1 MNHNY and CDR2 SVGAGI (reference sequence).

In DNA form, the CDR3 reads TGTGCCAGCAGTTTATTTGGGGCAGGGGGGCAAGAGACCCAGTACTTC. Its translation is CASSLFGAGGQETQYF. The rearrangement joins TRBV27 to TRBJ2-5; D might be TRBD1 (7 bases). Trimming stripped 1 base from V and 2 bases from J, with 14 bases between. Germline V gene lookup returns CDR1 MNHEY and CDR2 SMNVEV (reference sequence). The CDR3 has 16 amino acids.

This chain connects TRBV5-1 to TRBJ2-7; TRBD2 matches at 7 bases. Germline-derived CDR1 and CDR2 are SGHRS and YFSETQ. CDR3 length: 12 residues. Losses at the gene ends were 0 bases for V and 7 bases for J; bases not matched to a gene: 1. Here the CDR3 reads CASSLAGGEQYF. The CDR3 DNA reads TGCGCCAGCAGCTTGGCCGGGGGGGAGCAGTACTTC.

Concerning this clone: The identical CDR3 is also encoded by other nucleotide sequences in the sample. The CDR3 reads CASSRGQGGTEAFF. CDR3 bases: TGTGCCAGCAGCCGGGGACAGGGGGGGACTGAAGCTTTCTTT. The rearrangement joins TRBV3-1 (or the pseudogene TRBV3-2) to TRBJ1-1; 11 positions agree with TRBD1. This CDR3 has 14 amino acids. Germline-derived CDR1 and CDR2 are LGHDT and YNNKEL (reference sequence). V was clipped by 4 bases and J by 5 bases; unmatched bases: 3.

The table lists this clone with a count of one. This rearrangement joins TRBV9 to TRBJ2-3, with TRBD2 identical over 11 bases. The V and J ends lost 0 bases and 9 bases, in that order; junction bases with no gene match: 3. CDR3 length: 14 amino acids. Germline CDR1 and CDR2: SGDLS and YYNGEE. CDR3 DNA sequence: TGTGCCAGCAGCGTAGAGTCTAGCGGGAGGACGCAGTATTTT. This gives the protein CASSVESSGRTQYF.

This chain links TRBV5-8 with TRBJ2-7, with TRBD1 matching over 7 bases. Losses at the gene ends were 5 bases for V and 0 bases for J; bases not matched to a gene: 17. CDR1 and CDR2 (germline): SGHTS, YDEGEE. The CDR3 covers 18 residues. CDR3 protein: CASSHWTGTRSSSYEQYF. In DNA, the CDR3 is TGTGCCAGCAGTCACTGGACAGGAACGAGGTCCTCCTCCTACGAGCAGTACTTC.

This chain uses TRBV7-9 with TRBJ1-3; perhaps TRBD1 as D (6 bases). V was pared by 8 bases and J by 7 bases, with 12 bases between. Germline assignment: CDR1 SEHNR and CDR2 FQNEAQ (reference sequence). This CDR3 region has 12 residues. CDR3: CASSPQGNTIYF. Here the CDR3 DNA reads TGTGCCAGCTCCCCGCAGGGGAACACCATATATTTT. Full variable domain (outside the CDR3, taken from reference TRBV7-9 and TRBJ1-3): DTGVSQNPRHKITKRGQNVTFRCDPISEHNRLYWYRQTLGQGPEFLTYFQNEAQLEKSRLLSDRFSAERPKGSFSTLEIQRTEQGDSAMYLCASSPQGNTIYFGEGSWLTVV.

The J gene is TRBJ2-2, the V gene TRBV3-1 (or the pseudogene TRBV3-2); D might be TRBD1 (5 bases). The CDR3 is 12 amino acids. The V gene lost 11 bases and the J gene lost 2 bases, with 9 bases spanning the gap. CDR1 is LGHDT, CDR2 YNNKEL, per germline (reference sequence). CDR3 DNA sequence: TGTGCCGTACAGGATAACACCGGGGAGCTGTTTTTT. This encodes CAVQDNTGELFF.

The chain couples TRBV5-4 to TRBJ2-5; TRBD2 agrees at 16 bases. The V gene's germline CDR1 is SGHNT and CDR2 YYREEE (reference sequence). V shed 3 bases, J shed 5 bases, and the junction held 10 bases outside the gene matches. There are 18 residues in the CDR3. CDR3 sequence: CASSSRGLAGGPGETQYF. In DNA, the CDR3 is TGTGCCAGCAGCTCACGGGGACTAGCGGGAGGGCCTGGGGAGACCCAGTACTTC.

The J gene is TRBJ2-7, the V gene TRBV3-1 (or the pseudogene TRBV3-2); 12 nucleotides line up with TRBD1. The junction had 3 bases not matched to a gene; V was cut back by 1 base and J by 5 bases. The CDR3 loop spans 15 amino acids. Germline CDR1 and CDR2: LGHDT and YNNKEL (reference sequence). CDR3: CASSQVGTGGDEQYF. CDR3 in DNA: TGTGCCAGCAGCCAAGTGGGGACAGGGGGCGACGAGCAGTACTTC.

This clone was seen only a few times. The rearrangement links TRBV27 to TRBJ2-7, with 7 bases lining up with TRBD1. The V gene end was trimmed by 4 bases and the J gene end by 0 bases; junction bases not matched to a gene: 9. Germline CDR1 is MNHEY and CDR2 is SMNVEV (reference sequence). The CDR3 sequence is 16 residues long. This CDR3 is CASSSDTGVASYEQYF. CDR3 bases: TGTGCCAGCAGTTCGGACACAGGGGTCGCCTCCTACGAGCAGTACTTC.

The chain combines TRBV7-8 with TRBJ1-6, with TRBD1 matching over 10 bases. CDR3 length: 17 residues. Germline loops: CDR1 SGHVS, CDR2 FQNEAQ. With V trimmed by 4 bases and J by 9 bases, 12 bases remained unmatched. The CDR3 DNA reads as TGTGCCAGCAGCTCCAGTCCTGGTAGGACAGGGGGTTCACCCCTCCACTTT. Its translation: CASSSSPGRTGGSPLHF.

This clone was counted once. The chain employs TRBV28 and TRBJ2-3, with TRBD2 matching over 7 bases. Germline loops: CDR1 MDHEN, CDR2 SYDVKM. J gave up 0 bases and V 2 bases, and 5 bases lay outside the gene matches. CDR3 size: 16 residues. CDR3 loop: CASSLAGEISTDTQYF. CDR3 nucleotide sequence: TGTGCCAGCAGTTTAGCGGGAGAAATTAGCACAGATACGCAGTATTTT.